Listed below are T cell receptor beta chains from one sample, sequenced in a study of blood T cell repertoires in COVID-19. This table comes from immunoSEQ multiplex PCR, and its TCRdb copy is limited to in-frame clones, with some not included. The sample shows a few hundred thousand clones, about four fifths of them seen only once. The sequenced sample consisted of peripheral blood. The receptor source for this set is a man aged 25-45 years who had recovered from COVID-19. CDR3s include the opening cysteine and the closing phenylalanine or tryptophan. The D gene is left open where the match is weak. Clone size is shown for a subset of rows, as once, few, many or a class of expanded clone.

v_gene	abundance	d_gene	j_gene	CDR3nt	CDR3aa
TRBV5-3	-	TRBD1	TRBJ2-7	TGTGCCAGAAGGGCACGCGGCGGACAGGGGAAGTACGAGCAGTACTTC	CARRARGGQGKYEQYF
TRBV7-3	-	-	TRBJ2-3	TGTGCCAGCAGCTTAGAGTCTGTTTTGACAGATACGCAGTATTTT	CASSLESVLTDTQYF
TRBV2	few	-	TRBJ1-2	TGTGCCAGCAGTGCCCTCTATGGCTACACCTTC	CASSALYGYTF
TRBV27	-	-	TRBJ2-7	TGTGCCAGCGGCCTCGGGACTTATCCGTACGAGCAGTACTTC	CASGLGTYPYEQYF
TRBV6-5	-	TRBD1	TRBJ1-2	TGTGCCAGCAGTCGGGACAGAGATAACTATGGCTACACCTTC	CASSRDRDNYGYTF
TRBV9	-	TRBD2	TRBJ2-2	TGTGCCAGCAGCGTAGGGCTCTCCAGCGGGGGGGCCACCGGGGAGCTGTTTTTT	CASSVGLSSGGATGELFF
TRBV9	-	-	TRBJ2-7	TGTGCCAGCAGCGTAGGGGACTCAAGCTCCTACGAGCAGTACTTC	CASSVGDSSSYEQYF
TRBV4-2	-	-	TRBJ2-1	TGTGCCACCGCCCCAGGCCACAACAATGAGCAGTTCTTC	CATAPGHNNEQFF
TRBV4-1	-	TRBD1	TRBJ1-5	TGCGCCAGCAGCCGCGTGACAGGGAGCAATCAGCCCCAGCATTTT	CASSRVTGSNQPQHF
TRBV9	-	TRBD2	TRBJ2-1	TGTGCCAGCAGCTTTTCCGGGACTAGCGGGGTAGATGAGCAGTTCTTC	CASSFSGTSGVDEQFF
TRBV12-3/TRBV12-4	-	-	TRBJ1-1	TGTGCCAGCAGTCGTACAGGGTACACTGAAGCTTTCTTT	CASSRTGYTEAFF
TRBV9	few	TRBD2	TRBJ2-1	TGTGCCAGCAGCGTTTCTGGACTAGCAACGAACAATGAGCAGTTCTTC	CASSVSGLATNNEQFF
TRBV6-1	-	TRBD1	TRBJ2-1	TGTGCCAGCACTGAACAGGGGGCCCGGGATAATGAGCAGTTCTTC	CASTEQGARDNEQFF
TRBV4-1	-	TRBD2	TRBJ2-3	TGCGCCAGCAGGAGGGTGGGCGGGGGGAGCACAGATACGCAGTATTTT	CASRRVGGGSTDTQYF
TRBV27	-	TRBD1	TRBJ2-1	TGTGCCAGCAGCGGAAATCCCGGGACAGGGTACAATGAGCAGTTCTTC	CASSGNPGTGYNEQFF
TRBV7-9	-	TRBD2	TRBJ2-5	TGTGCCAGCAGCTCCCAACTAGCGGGGGTAAGAGAGACCCAGTACTTC	CASSSQLAGVRETQYF
TRBV11-2	-	-	TRBJ2-2	TGTGCCAGCAGCTTGAGTAACGCGAACACCGGGGAGCTGTTTTTT	CASSLSNANTGELFF
TRBV7-3	once	TRBD2	TRBJ2-2	TGTGCCAGCAGCCCACATCGGAGCGGGGGGGCGGGCACCGGGGAGCTGTTTTTT	CASSPHRSGGAGTGELFF
TRBV11-2	-	-	TRBJ1-6	TGTGCCAGCAGCTTTGAGGGACTATCACCCCTCCACTTT	CASSFEGLSPLHF
TRBV7-8	-	TRBD2	TRBJ2-3	TGTGCCAGCAGCTTACAGGCGGGGGGGAACACAGATACGCAGTATTTT	CASSLQAGGNTDTQYF